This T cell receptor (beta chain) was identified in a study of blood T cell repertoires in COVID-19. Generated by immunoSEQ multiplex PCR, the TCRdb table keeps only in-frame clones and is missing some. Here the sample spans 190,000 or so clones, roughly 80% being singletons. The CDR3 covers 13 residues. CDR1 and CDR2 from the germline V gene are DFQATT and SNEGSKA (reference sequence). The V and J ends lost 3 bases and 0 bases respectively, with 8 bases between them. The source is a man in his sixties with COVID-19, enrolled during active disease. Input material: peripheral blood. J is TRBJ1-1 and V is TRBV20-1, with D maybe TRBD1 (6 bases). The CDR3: CSASSGVNTEAFF. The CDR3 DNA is TGCAGTGCTAGTTCAGGGGTGAACACTGAAGCTTTCTTT.